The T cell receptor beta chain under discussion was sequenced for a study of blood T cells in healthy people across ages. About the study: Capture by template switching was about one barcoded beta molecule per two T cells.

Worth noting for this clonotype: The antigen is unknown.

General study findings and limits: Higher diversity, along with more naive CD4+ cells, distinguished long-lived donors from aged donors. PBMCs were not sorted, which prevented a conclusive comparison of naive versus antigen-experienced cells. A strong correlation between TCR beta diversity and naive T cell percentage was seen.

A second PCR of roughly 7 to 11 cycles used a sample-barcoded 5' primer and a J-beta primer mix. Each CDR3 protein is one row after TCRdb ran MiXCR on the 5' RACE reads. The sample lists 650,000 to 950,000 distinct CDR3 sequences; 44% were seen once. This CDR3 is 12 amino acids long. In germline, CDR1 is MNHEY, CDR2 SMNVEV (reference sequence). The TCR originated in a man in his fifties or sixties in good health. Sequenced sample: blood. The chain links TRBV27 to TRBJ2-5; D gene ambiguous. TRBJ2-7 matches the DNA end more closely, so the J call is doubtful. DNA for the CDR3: TGTGCCAGCGGCCCGCGGACGACCGAGCAGTACTTC. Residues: CASGPRTTEQYF.